The 14 T cell receptor beta chains below come from one sample, sequenced in a study of cytomegalovirus exposure and HLA in healthy donors. The PCR used 60 Vbeta and 13 Jbeta primers. Assay used: immunoSEQ multiplex PCR; TCRdb lists only in-frame clones, some missing. The sample consists of tens of thousands of clones, approximately 76% of them appearing once. What was sequenced was PBMCs. The receptor set was obtained from a man aged 25-45 years in good health and CMV-seropositive.

J is TRBJ2-1 and V is TRBV6-1; 14 bases align to TRBD2. V gave up 4 bases and J gave up 0 bases; unmatched junction bases: 8. The CDR3 sequence is 19 residues long. CDR1 and CDR2 (germline): MNHNS, SASEGT. CDR3 amino acids: CASSGWTSGGQSSYNEQFF. The CDR3 DNA follows: TGTGCCAGCAGTGGGTGGACTAGCGGGGGGCAAAGCTCCTACAATGAGCAGTTCTTC.

The chain carries TRBV27 and TRBJ2-3; 11 bases are a match to TRBD2. This CDR3 is built from 17 residues. Germline CDR1 is MNHEY and CDR2 is SMNVEV (reference sequence). After removal of 8 bases from V and 0 bases from J, the junction contained 10 bases not matched to a gene. In DNA form, the CDR3 reads TGTGCCAGCCGTCAGCCTAGCGGGGGGCCTAGCACAGATACGCAGTATTTT. It is translated as CASRQPSGGPSTDTQYF.

The chain employs TRBV19 and TRBJ2-1, with D perhaps TRBD2 (5 bases). Trimming shortened V by 5 bases and J by 0 bases, and 14 bases separated the two germline ends. The CDR3 covers 16 residues. Germline CDR1 reads LNHDA; CDR2 reads SQIVND (reference sequence). The CDR3, as DNA: TGTGCCAGTAGTCACCGGACGGGGAGCTCCTACAATGAGCAGTTCTTC. It yields the protein CASSHRTGSSYNEQFF.

This chain connects TRBV28 to TRBJ1-2; 9 bases match TRBD1. The CDR3 contains 14 residues. V gave up 5 bases and J gave up 2 bases; unmatched junction bases: 3. Germline V lookup: CDR1 MDHEN, CDR2 SYDVKM. CDR3 sequence reads: CASSVTGGNYGYTF. The CDR3 DNA reads as TGTGCCAGCAGTGTCACAGGGGGCAACTATGGCTACACCTTC.

The rearrangement links TRBV5-5 to TRBJ1-3; D may be TRBD1 (6 bases). CDR1 and CDR2 from the germline V gene are SGHKS and YYEKEE (reference sequence). The V end lost 4 bases, the J end lost 2 bases, and 10 bases lay between the germline ends. CDR3 length equals 14 residues. CDR3 nucleotide sequence: TGTGCCAGCAGCAAACAGGGTACTGGAAACACCATATATTTT. It encodes CASSKQGTGNTIYF.

The rearrangement joins TRBV19 to TRBJ1-3, with D unresolved. The CDR3 is 15 residues long. The ends were cut back, 11 bases at V and 0 bases at J, with 17 bases in the middle. CDR1 is LNHDA and CDR2 is SQIVND in the germline V gene (reference sequence). The CDR3 sequence: CASGLWINSGNTIYF. The DNA for the CDR3 is TGTGCCTCTGGACTATGGATCAACTCTGGAAACACCATATATTTT. Full variable domain (outside the CDR3, taken from reference TRBV19 and TRBJ1-3): DGGITQSPKYLFRKEGQNVTLSCEQNLNHDAMYWYRQDPGQGLRLIYYSQIVNDFQKGDIAEGYSVSREKKESFPLTVTSAQKNPTAFYLCASGLWINSGNTIYFGEGSWLTVV.

The chain couples TRBV19 to TRBJ2-4; 8 bases align to TRBD2. The germline V gene encodes CDR1 LNHDA and CDR2 SQIVND (reference sequence). This CDR3 has 17 amino acids. V lost 5 bases to trimming and J lost 8 bases; unmatched junction nucleotides: 17. The CDR3 nucleotides read TGTGCCAGTAGTCTCCCGAAAGGACTAGCCCCCGGGTACATTCAGTACTTC. It specifies CASSLPKGLAPGYIQYF.

The gene calls are TRBV7-6 and TRBJ2-1, with TRBD2 identical over 9 bases. The CDR3 consists of 15 residues. Germline trimming cut 0 bases from V and 3 bases from J; bases unmatched to any gene: 0. Germline values: CDR1 SGHVS, CDR2 FNYEAQ. In DNA form, the CDR3 reads TGTGCCAGCAGCTTAGCTAGCGGGGGCTACAATGAGCAGTTCTTC. Translating it yields CASSLASGGYNEQFF. Using reference TRBV7-6 and TRBJ2-1 for the parts outside the CDR3, the full variable domain is GAGVSQSPRYKVTKRGQDVALRCDPISGHVSLYWYRQALGQGPEFLTYFNYEAQQDKSGLPNDRFSAERPEGSISTLTIQRTEQRDSAMYRCASSLASGGYNEQFFGPGTRLTVL.

This clone was observed a few times. V is TRBV11-2 and J is TRBJ2-1; possibly TRBD1 for D (6 bases). Trimming left V 8 bases short and J 3 bases short, with 23 bases between. CDR3 size: 17 residues. Per germline, CDR1 SGHAT and CDR2 FQNNGV. CDR3 bases: TGTGCCAGCGGCTATCGGACAGACGCCTACCTCTACAATGAGCAGTTCTTC. It specifies CASGYRTDAYLYNEQFF.

Comment on this clone: Because the CDR3 is missing its conserved closing phenylalanine or tryptophan, this is likely a read error. The DNA is omitted, as the CDR3 cannot be located on it reliably, and the CDR3 follows TCRdb's listing. The rearrangement links TRBV5-3 to TRBJ2-7; the table calls TRBD1, which could not be checked here. TRBV5-3 has ORF status, its function being uncertain. The CDR3 region is 8 residues in length, termini included. The CDR3 sequence is CARSKTGL.

The chain carries TRBV29-1 and TRBJ2-1, with 9 bases fitting TRBD1. The CDR3 extends over 15 amino acids. Per the germline V gene, CDR1 is SQVTM and CDR2 is ANQGSEA. The ends lost 1 base at V and 8 bases at J; junction bases unmatched: 9. The CDR3 here is CSVEVGSRQGDEQFF. CDR3 DNA: TGCAGCGTTGAAGTGGGGTCGAGACAGGGGGATGAGCAGTTCTTC.

This chain connects TRBV5-4 to TRBJ2-2, with TRBD2 matching 9 bases. The junction had 3 bases not matched to a gene; V was cut back by 4 bases and J by 2 bases. There are 15 residues in the CDR3. The germline gives CDR1 SGHNT, CDR2 YYREEE (reference sequence). The CDR3, as DNA: TGTGCCAGCAGCCCTAGCGGGATAAACACCGGGGAGCTGTTTTTT. This sequence encodes CASSPSGINTGELFF.

The chain has TRBV14 and TRBJ2-1; D gene ambiguous. Between the trimmed V and J ends, which lost 4 bases and 8 bases, there was a span of 15 bases. Per germline, CDR1 SGHDN and CDR2 FVKESK. The CDR3 covers 14 residues. The CDR3 sequence is CASSRRVYADEQFF. CDR3 coding DNA: TGTGCCAGCAGCCGACGGGTTTATGCGGATGAGCAGTTCTTC.

V usage is TRBV30 and J usage is TRBJ2-2, with D maybe TRBD1 (6 bases). This CDR3 has 13 amino acids. V was pared by 2 bases and J by 4 bases, with 8 bases between. Germline V gene sequence: CDR1 GTSNPN, CDR2 SVGIG (reference sequence). The CDR3 nucleotides read TGTGCCTGGAGTCGAGGGGGCACCGGGGAGCTGTTTTTT. It codes for CAWSRGGTGELFF.